These 26 T cell receptor beta chains were sequenced from one sample in a study of OX40 agonist ivuxolimab in advanced cancers. Method: immunoSEQ multiplex PCR; TCRdb's copy keeps in-frame clones and lacks some. The sample yields about 89,000 clones, 90% to 95% seen once. This specimen consisted of CD4+ or CD8+ T cells sorted from blood, obtained in a trial of the OX40 agonist ivuxolimab. The source of these receptors is an adult with an advanced solid tumor such as melanoma, head and neck, liver or kidney cancer.

Here the CDR3 DNA reads TGTGCCTGTAGGACAGGGGGCCTTTTGGGAGGCTACACCTTC. Its protein is CACRTGGLLGGYTF. The chain recombines TRBV30 with TRBJ1-2; 11 bases align to TRBD1. The CDR3 spans 14 residues. Germline values: CDR1 GTSNPN, CDR2 SVGIG (reference sequence). Trimming cost V 6 bases and J 8 bases; bases outside gene matches: 11.

The chain carries TRBV18 and TRBJ2-7; 7 bases line up with TRBD1. J gave up 4 bases and V 6 bases, and 12 bases lay outside the gene matches. This CDR3 contains 15 residues. Per the germline V gene, CDR1 is KGHSH and CDR2 is LQKENI. The CDR3 protein is CASSPIQGLTYEQYF. CDR3 nucleotide sequence: TGTGCCAGCTCTCCGATACAGGGGCTTACTTACGAGCAGTACTTC.

This sequence joins TRBV14 and TRBJ2-2, with D perhaps matching TRBD1 (6 bases). CDR1 and CDR2 (germline): SGHDN, FVKESK. V gave up 1 base and J gave up 5 bases, with 11 bases separating them. CDR3 size: 15 residues. The CDR3: CASSQVLRGTGELFF. CDR3 in DNA: TGTGCCAGCAGCCAAGTCCTCAGGGGAACCGGGGAGCTGTTTTTT. The whole variable domain, filled in from reference TRBV14 and TRBJ2-2, reads EAGVTQFPSHSVIEKGQTVTLRCDPISGHDNLYWYRRVMGKEIKFLLHFVKESKQDESGMPNNRFLAERTGGTYSTLKVQPAELEDSGVYFCASSQVLRGTGELFFGEGSRLTVL.

The sample holds one count of this clone. The V and J genes are TRBV4-3 and TRBJ1-3; 10 positions match TRBD1. V shed 1 base and J 5 bases; nucleotides not matched to a gene: 8. The CDR3 is 17 amino acids. The V gene's germline CDR1 is LGHNA and CDR2 YSLEER. The CDR3 here is CASSQAVGGQGRNTIYF. The CDR3 nucleotides read TGCGCCAGCAGCCAAGCCGTGGGGGGACAGGGGAGAAACACCATATATTTT.

The chain uses TRBV6-1 and TRBJ1-2, with a possible D match to TRBD1 (5 bases). V lost 6 bases, J lost 8 bases, and 10 bases lay in between. CDR1 is MNHNS, CDR2 SASEGT, per germline. The CDR3 spans 11 residues. The CDR3 DNA follows: TGTGCCAGCAGGGGGCCGAGGGGCTACACCTTC. Protein sequence: CASRGPRGYTF.

V usage is TRBV19 and J usage is TRBJ1-5; possibly TRBD1 for D (5 bases). V was clipped by 5 bases and J by 1 base, with 6 bases between them. From germline, CDR1 is LNHDA and CDR2 SQIVND (reference sequence). This CDR3 is built from 13 residues. The CDR3 nucleotides read TGTGCCAGTAGTCGACAGAGCAATCAGCCCCAGCATTTT. Its translation is CASSRQSNQPQHF.

The J gene is TRBJ1-1, the V gene TRBV11-1, with a weak D call TRBD1 (5 bases). Germline-derived CDR1 and CDR2 are SGHAT and FQDESV (reference sequence). The CDR3 runs 13 residues. Between the trimmed V and J ends, which lost 5 bases and 4 bases, there was a span of 11 bases. DNA for the CDR3: TGTGCCAGCAGCCTCCGGGGGATCACTGAAGCTTTCTTT. Its translation is CASSLRGITEAFF.

This chain uses TRBV6-1 with TRBJ2-3; D call uncertain. This CDR3 has 12 residues. V was trimmed by 2 bases and J by 7 bases, leaving 7 bases between them. Germline V gene data show CDR1 as MNHNS and CDR2 as SASEGT. CDR3 nucleotides: TGTGCCAGCAGTGAAATGACAAATACGCAGTATTTT. This encodes CASSEMTNTQYF.

The chain uses TRBV4-3 and TRBJ2-2; D is ambiguous. The V gene's germline CDR1 is LGHNA and CDR2 YSLEER. The CDR3 spans 14 residues. Trimming took 7 bases from V and 4 from J, leaving 13 bases between them. This CDR3 is CASTLRLGTGELFF. In nucleotides, the CDR3 is TGCGCCAGCACCCTTAGATTGGGCACCGGGGAGCTGTTTTTT.

This CDR3 is CASSLKYQETQYF. CDR3 bases: TGTGCCAGCAGTTTAAAGTACCAAGAGACCCAGTACTTC. V and J are TRBV27 and TRBJ2-5; no reliable D call. CDR3 length equals 13 residues. V shed 2 bases and J shed 0 bases, with 4 bases lying between them. CDR1 is MNHEY and CDR2 is SMNVEV in the germline V gene (reference sequence).

The V gene is TRBV5-1, the J gene TRBJ2-3; no reliable D call. Germline loops: CDR1 SGHRS, CDR2 YFSETQ. The germline V and J ends were trimmed by 0 bases and 2 bases, with 4 bases remaining between them. The CDR3 is 13 residues long. The CDR3 spells CASSLASTDTQYF. The CDR3 DNA reads as TGCGCCAGCAGCTTGGCATCCACAGATACGCAGTATTTT. Using reference TRBV5-1 and TRBJ2-3 for the parts outside the CDR3, the full variable domain is KAGVTQTPRYLIKTRGQQVTLSCSPISGHRSVSWYQQTPGQGLQFLFEYFSETQRNKGNFPGRFSGRQFSNSRSEMNVSTLELGDSALYLCASSLASTDTQYFGPGTRLTVL.

CDR3 residues: CASSSTQVGGIQYF. The CDR3 nucleotides are TGCGCCAGCAGCTCAACTCAGGTCGGGGGCATTCAGTACTTC. This rearrangement joins TRBV5-1 to TRBJ2-4; D is perhaps TRBD2 (6 bases). CDR3 size: 14 residues. Deletions cut 3 bases from V and 9 bases from J, with 16 bases between. Germline V gives CDR1 SGHRS, CDR2 YFSETQ.

The chain joins TRBV13 to TRBJ2-3, with a tentative D call TRBD1 (6 bases). V lost 5 bases and J lost 4, with 10 bases in between. Germline V lookup: CDR1 PRHDT, CDR2 FYEKMQ (reference sequence). The CDR3 consists of 13 residues. For the CDR3, the DNA is TGTGCCAGCAGCCCAGCAGGGGCAGATACGCAGTATTTT. This translates into CASSPAGADTQYF.

The V and J genes are TRBV5-5 and TRBJ1-5; unclear D gene. Trimming took 0 bases from V and 1 from J, leaving 8 bases between them. Germline CDR1 SGHKS, CDR2 YYEKEE (reference sequence). This CDR3 has 15 residues. CDR3 region: CASSLGTASNQPQHF. The CDR3 coding sequence is TGTGCCAGCAGCTTGGGTACAGCCAGCAATCAGCCCCAGCATTTT.

The V and J genes are TRBV30 and TRBJ2-3; either TRBD1 or TRBD2 may fit D (5 bases each). Germline V lookup: CDR1 GTSNPN, CDR2 SVGIG (reference sequence). Between the trimmed V and J ends, which lost 3 bases and 6 bases, there was a span of 13 bases. The CDR3 spans 13 residues. The CDR3: CAWSGASPDTQYF. CDR3 nucleotides: TGTGCCTGGAGCGGGGCCTCCCCGGATACGCAGTATTTT.

The chain links TRBV2 to TRBJ1-1, with 9 bases matching TRBD1. From germline, CDR1 is SNHLY and CDR2 FYNNEI. V lost 2 bases, J lost 0 bases, and 4 bases stayed unmatched. The CDR3 sequence is 16 residues long. This CDR3 is CASSERGTGMNTEAFF. The CDR3 DNA reads as TGTGCCAGCAGTGAAAGGGGGACAGGGATGAACACTGAAGCTTTCTTT.

The CDR3: CASSEEPGTPLHF. The CDR3 DNA sequence: TGTGCCAGCAGTGAAGAACCGGGTACACCCCTCCACTTT. The rearrangement links TRBV2 to TRBJ1-6; no firm D call. Looked up from germline, CDR1 is SNHLY and CDR2 is FYNNEI. Trimming took off 1 base at V and 11 bases at J, with 9 bases between the two ends. This CDR3 is 13 amino acids long.

The rearrangement uses TRBV7-9 and TRBJ2-7, with no clear D. V was pared by 1 base and J by 4 bases, with 2 bases between. The CDR3 has 11 amino acids. CDR1 and CDR2 (germline): SEHNR, FQNEAQ (reference sequence). This CDR3 reads CASSLVYEQYF. The CDR3 nucleotides read TGTGCCAGCAGCTTAGTTTACGAGCAGTACTTC.

V is TRBV5-1 and J is TRBJ1-3; D might be TRBD1 (5 bases). This CDR3 is 13 amino acids long. Germline CDR1 and CDR2: SGHRS and YFSETQ. V was trimmed by 1 base and J by 8 bases, leaving 10 bases between them. As DNA, the CDR3 is TGCGCCAGCAGCTTGAGGGGTTTGGACACCATATATTTT. Its translation: CASSLRGLDTIYF.

This chain joins TRBV6-5 and TRBJ1-2; 8 bases align to TRBD1. The CDR3 contains 12 residues. Trimming took 5 bases from V and 7 from J; bases not matched to a gene: 3. Germline values: CDR1 MNHEY, CDR2 SVGAGI. In DNA form, the CDR3 reads TGTGCCAGCAGTGGACAGGGTGGTGGCTACACCTTC. Its translation: CASSGQGGGYTF.

In nucleotides, the CDR3 is TGTGCCAGCAGTAGCGCACAGGTGGGGGGGGAAAAACTGTTTTTT. It is translated as CASSSAQVGGEKLFF. The chain uses TRBV28 and TRBJ1-4; a weak D match, TRBD1 (5 bases). Germline V gene data show CDR1 as MDHEN and CDR2 as SYDVKM. Between the trimmed V and J ends, which lost 5 bases and 8 bases, there was a span of 18 bases. This CDR3 has 15 residues. The whole variable domain, remainder taken from reference TRBV28 and TRBJ1-4, is DVKVTQSSRYLVKRTGEKVFLECVQDMDHENMFWYRQDPGLGLRLIYFSYDVKMKEKGDIPEGYSVSREKKERFSLILESASTNQTSMYLCASSSAQVGGEKLFFGSGTQLSVL.

This chain links TRBV6-5 with TRBJ2-5; tentatively, D is TRBD1 (5 bases). With 2 bases removed from V and 8 bases from J, the gap between germline ends came to 9 bases. Germline V CDR1 and CDR2: MNHEY, SVGAGI. CDR3 length equals 12 residues. The CDR3 nucleotides are TGTGCCAGCAGTTACACAGGTCGTACCCAGTACTTC. Protein: CASSYTGRTQYF.

The rearrangement joins TRBV11-3 to TRBJ2-2, with D unclear. The V gene lost 3 bases and the J gene lost 6 bases, with 8 bases spanning the gap. The CDR3 runs to 13 residues. Looked up from germline, CDR1 is SGHNT and CDR2 is YENEEA. The CDR3 DNA reads TGTGCCAGCAGCTTCGGCAGCCCCGGGGAGCTGTTTTTT. As protein: CASSFGSPGELFF.

The gene calls are TRBV5-4 and TRBJ2-3; D might be TRBD1 or TRBD2, each matching 5 bases. The CDR3 is made up of 14 amino acids. Between the trimmed V and J ends, which lost 7 bases and 2 bases, there was a span of 14 bases. From germline, CDR1 is SGHNT and CDR2 YYREEE (reference sequence). CDR3 nucleotides: TGTGCCAGCGGCCGGGGCAGAGACACAGATACGCAGTATTTT. As protein: CASGRGRDTDTQYF.

The chain employs TRBV4-3 and TRBJ2-7, with D perhaps assigned TRBD1 or TRBD2 (5 bases each). Trimming removed 0 bases from V and 2 bases from J, with 14 bases in between. The CDR3 runs 16 residues. CDR1 and CDR2 (germline): LGHNA, YSLEER. This CDR3 is CASSQDLVGVAYEQYF. The CDR3 DNA reads TGCGCCAGCAGCCAAGATCTTGTGGGGGTAGCCTACGAGCAGTACTTC.

The gene calls are TRBV4-2 and TRBJ2-1, with 10 bases identical to TRBD2. Germline CDR1 LGHNA, CDR2 YNFKEQ. The CDR3 extends over 17 amino acids. The V and J ends lost 3 bases and 3 bases, in that order; junction bases with no gene match: 8. CDR3 bases: TGTGCCAGCAGCCAGCTAGCGGGAGAAAGCGGCTACAATGAGCAGTTCTTC. This codes for CASSQLAGESGYNEQFF.